The 26 T cell receptor beta chains given below trace back to one sample, sequenced in a study of blood T cells in healthy people across ages. Next came a second PCR, run for roughly 7 to 12 cycles, which used a sample-barcoded 5' primer along with a J-beta primer mix. TCRdb ran MiXCR on the 5' RACE reads and lists one entry per CDR3 protein. The sample contains roughly 1.4 million distinct CDR3 sequences, almost 60% of which appear only once. Material: blood. All receptors derive from a man between 18 and 29 years old in good health.

V gene TRBV20-1 combines with J gene TRBJ1-4, with a weak D call TRBD1 (5 bases). The V end lost 0 bases, the J end lost 5 bases, and 10 bases lay between the germline ends. Germline loops: CDR1 DFQATT, CDR2 SNEGSKA (reference sequence). CDR3 length: 14 residues. CDR3 region: CSAREWGVNEKLFF. The DNA for the CDR3 is TGCAGTGCTAGAGAATGGGGGGTCAATGAAAAACTGTTTTTT.

This clonotype was seen a handful of times. The rearrangement links TRBV6-1 to TRBJ1-2; TRBD1 might be the D (5 bases). V shed 1 base and J shed 4 bases, with 16 bases lying between them. CDR1 and CDR2 from the germline V gene are MNHNS and SASEGT. The CDR3 contains 16 residues. This chain's CDR3 is CASSEVDGTYTYGYTF. CDR3 DNA sequence: TGTGCCAGCAGTGAAGTGGACGGGACCTATACCTATGGCTACACCTTC.

This clonotype was counted only a few times. V and J are TRBV4-3 and TRBJ2-7; D possibly matches TRBD1 or TRBD2 (5 bases each). With 0 bases removed from V and 6 bases from J, the gap between germline ends came to 18 bases. CDR3 size: 16 residues. Germline CDR1 LGHNA, CDR2 YSLEER. The CDR3 coding sequence is TGCGCCAGCAGCCAAGATCCCGGTTTAGGGGAGCTCGAGCAGTACTTC. Translation: CASSQDPGLGELEQYF.

This clonotype was counted only a few times. The rearrangement links TRBV4-1 to TRBJ2-7; no definite D call. This CDR3 contains 14 residues. Trimming took off 0 bases at V and 6 bases at J, with 12 bases between the two ends. Germline CDR1 is MGHRA and CDR2 is YSYEKL. For the CDR3, the DNA is TGCGCCAGCAGCCAAGAGAAGGTAGGAAGCGAGCAGTACTTC. This gives the protein CASSQEKVGSEQYF.

V is TRBV4-1 and J is TRBJ1-1; D not resolved. The V gene lost 1 base and the J gene lost 4 bases, with 10 bases spanning the gap. CDR1 MGHRA and CDR2 YSYEKL come from the germline V gene. The CDR3 runs to 14 residues. CDR3 amino acids: CASSQGLGTTEAFF. As DNA, the CDR3 is TGCGCCAGCAGCCAAGGTTTAGGCACCACTGAAGCTTTCTTT.

This chain connects TRBV27 to TRBJ2-1; D not resolved. This CDR3 has 13 residues. The germline V gene has CDR1 MNHEY and CDR2 SMNVEV (reference sequence). V was clipped by 5 bases and J by 10 bases, with 15 bases between them. In DNA form, the CDR3 reads TGTGCCAGCAGTCCCATCCAAAGAAGCGAGCAGTTCTTC. Translating gives CASSPIQRSEQFF.

The V call is TRBV7-9, the J call TRBJ1-2, with D hard to call. The length of the CDR3 is 14 residues. V lost 7 bases, J lost 3 bases, and 15 bases lay in between. From germline, CDR1 is SEHNR and CDR2 FQNEAQ (reference sequence). The CDR3 loop is CASTFGVGYYGYTF. In nucleotides, the CDR3 is TGTGCCAGCACCTTCGGGGTCGGGTACTATGGCTACACCTTC.

The CDR3 nucleotides read TGCAGTGCTAGAGCGCCTGCCAACACTGAAGCTTTCTTT. Translation: CSARAPANTEAFF. The chain carries TRBV20-1 and TRBJ1-1, with unresolved D. In germline, CDR1 is DFQATT, CDR2 SNEGSKA (reference sequence). This CDR3 comprises 13 residues. Trimming removed 1 base from V and 2 bases from J, with 8 bases in between.

This clonotype was counted a few times. This chain uses TRBV2 with TRBJ2-1; 8 nucleotides line up with TRBD1. This CDR3 has 15 amino acids. J was trimmed by 4 bases and V by 3 bases; bases with no gene match: 5. Germline CDR1 is SNHLY and CDR2 is FYNNEI. The CDR3 coding sequence is TGTGCCAGCAGTGACGGGGGACAGGAATACAATGAGCAGTTCTTC. It encodes CASSDGGQEYNEQFF.

The chain uses TRBV20-1 and TRBJ2-3, with a weak D call TRBD2 (7 bases). The CDR3 length is 13 residues. CDR1 and CDR2 from the germline V gene are DFQATT and SNEGSKA (reference sequence). Trimming removed 3 bases at V and 5 bases at J, with 12 bases between. The CDR3 here is CSASGGPGDTQYF. CDR3 DNA sequence: TGCAGTGCTAGCGGGGGGCCGGGAGATACGCAGTATTTT.

This clonotype was counted only a few times. V usage is TRBV29-1 and J usage is TRBJ2-5; 15 bases are shared with TRBD2. The germline V gene has CDR1 SQVTM and CDR2 ANQGSEA. CDR3 length equals 14 residues. The J segment lost 4 bases and the V segment lost 5 bases, leaving 2 bases of the junction unmatched. The CDR3 sequence: CSVQGLAGGETQYF. The CDR3 nucleotides are TGCAGCGTTCAGGGACTAGCGGGAGGAGAGACCCAGTACTTC. Drawing the rest from reference TRBV29-1 and TRBJ2-5, the complete variable domain is SAVISQKPSRDICQRGTSLTIQCQVDSQVTMMFWYRQQPGQSLTLIATANQGSEATYESGFVIDKFPISRPNLTFSTLTVSNMSPEDSSIYLCSVQGLAGGETQYFGPGTRLLVL.

This sequence joins TRBV20-1 and TRBJ1-4; no definite D call. The ends were cut back, 0 bases at V and 8 bases at J, with 7 bases in the middle. In germline, CDR1 is DFQATT, CDR2 SNEGSKA (reference sequence). The CDR3 length is 12 residues. CDR3 protein: CSARDSVEKLFF. In DNA, the CDR3 is TGCAGTGCTAGAGATTCTGTGGAAAAACTGTTTTTT.

The V and J genes are TRBV18 and TRBJ2-4, with TRBD1 matching 12 bases. The J call is in doubt because the DNA end fits TRBJ2-7 better. The germline CDR1 and CDR2 sequences are KGHSH and LQKENI. The CDR3 runs 17 residues. The CDR3 region has the DNA TGTGCCAGCTCTCTACACGGCACGGGACAGGGGGCTCACGAGCAGTACTTC. Translation gives CASSLHGTGQGAHEQYF.

V usage is TRBV12-3 or TRBV12-4 and J usage is TRBJ1-5, with D maybe TRBD1 (6 bases). V was shortened by 4 bases and J by 7 bases, with 14 bases between the two germline ends. The CDR3 length is 14 residues. The CDR3 coding sequence is TGTGCCAGCAGTTCTATACAGGGCGGGCAGCCCCAGCATTTT. It encodes CASSSIQGGQPQHF.

This chain uses TRBV29-1 with TRBJ1-1; D gene unclear. From germline, CDR1 is SQVTM and CDR2 ANQGSEA. The CDR3 contains 10 residues. V lost 5 bases and J 6 bases, leaving 7 bases between the germline ends. The CDR3 reads CSVLVAEAFF. Written as DNA, the CDR3 is TGCAGCGTTCTCGTGGCTGAAGCTTTCTTT.

The chain recombines TRBV28 with TRBJ2-5; 14 bases line up with TRBD2. The end of the DNA aligns better with TRBJ2-7, so the J call may be wrong. Looked up from germline, CDR1 is MDHEN and CDR2 is SYDVKM. This CDR3 contains 16 residues. CDR3 sequence: CASSLGTSGGRYEQYF. The DNA of the CDR3 is TGTGCCAGCAGTTTAGGGACTAGCGGGGGAAGGTACGAGCAGTACTTC.

The V and J genes are TRBV6-6 and TRBJ1-6; D is ambiguous. Trimming stripped 2 bases from V and 0 bases from J, with 5 bases between. The CDR3 contains 15 residues. Germline CDR1 is MNHNY and CDR2 is SVGAGI (reference sequence). Written as DNA, the CDR3 is TGTGCCAGCAGTTACCTAAGCTCCTATAATTCACCCCTCCACTTT. Translating it yields CASSYLSSYNSPLHF.

This clonotype was counted between two and nine times. V usage is TRBV7-2 and J usage is TRBJ2-1; no clear D. Germline lookup yields CDR1 SGHTA and CDR2 FQGNSA. V lost 5 bases to trimming and J lost 5 bases, with 10 bases between them. This CDR3 comprises 13 residues. The CDR3 sequence: CASSLVVHNEQFF. The CDR3, as DNA: TGTGCCAGCAGCCTGGTGGTCCACAATGAGCAGTTCTTC.

This clonotype was detected only once. J is TRBJ2-5 and V is TRBV5-1; possible D gene TRBD2, 5 bases. Trimming took off 1 base at V and 0 bases at J, with 10 bases between the two ends. Germline CDR1 SGHRS, CDR2 YFSETQ. The CDR3 is 15 amino acids. The CDR3, as DNA: TGCGCCAGCAGCTTGCCGATGGGAGACCAAGAGACCCAGTACTTC. Amino acids: CASSLPMGDQETQYF.

The chain carries TRBV18 and TRBJ2-1; TRBD2 matches at 8 bases. Germline V CDR1 and CDR2: KGHSH, LQKENI. V was pared by 0 bases and J by 6 bases, with 7 bases of the junction left unmatched. This CDR3 has 16 amino acids. CDR3 protein: CASSPPSGGPRNEQFF. In nucleotides, the CDR3 is TGTGCCAGCTCACCACCTTCGGGGGGGCCCCGCAATGAGCAGTTCTTC.

The rearrangement joins TRBV29-1 to TRBJ1-2; possible D gene TRBD1, 6 bases. There are 14 residues in the CDR3. Trimming cost V 6 bases and J 5 bases, with 19 bases left between them. The germline gives CDR1 SQVTM, CDR2 ANQGSEA. CDR3 DNA: TGCAGCGTCGGGACGTCCGGGACACCTTATGGCTACACCTTC. Amino acid sequence: CSVGTSGTPYGYTF.

This chain joins TRBV4-2 and TRBJ2-1, with TRBD2 matching over 7 bases. With V trimmed by 0 bases and J by 9 bases, 8 bases remained unmatched. The CDR3 totals 15 residues. Germline-derived CDR1 and CDR2 are LGHNA and YNFKEQ. The CDR3 is CASSQESTKRGEQFF. The CDR3 DNA is TGTGCCAGCAGCCAAGAAAGCACGAAGCGGGGTGAGCAGTTCTTC.

This clonotype was recorded a few times. The genes are TRBV10-3 and TRBJ2-1; 12 bases line up with TRBD2. J was trimmed by 7 bases and V by 6 bases; bases with no gene match: 7. The CDR3 consists of 15 residues. Germline CDR1 is ENHRY and CDR2 is SYGVKD. Here the CDR3 reads CAIRTSGRPDNEQFF. In DNA form, the CDR3 reads TGTGCCATCAGAACTAGCGGGAGGCCCGATAATGAGCAGTTCTTC.

The CDR3 loop is CATSGGDSYNEQFF. CDR3 nucleotide sequence: TGTGCCACCAGCGGGGGGGACTCCTACAATGAGCAGTTCTTC. The chain joins TRBV15 to TRBJ2-1; 7 nucleotides line up with TRBD2. Germline V lookup: CDR1 LNHNV, CDR2 YYDKDF (reference sequence). V lost 5 bases, J lost 0 bases, and 1 base stayed unmatched. The CDR3 extends over 14 amino acids.

V and J are TRBV11-1 and TRBJ2-7, with 7 bases fitting TRBD2. The DNA end is a closer match to TRBJ2-5, so the J assignment may be wrong. Germline values: CDR1 SGHAT, CDR2 FQDESV (reference sequence). The CDR3 runs to 21 residues. CDR3 loop: CASSPGGVDTITRTRLETQYF. In DNA form, the CDR3 reads TGTGCCAGCAGCCCAGGTGGGGTGGACACTATTACTCGGACTAGGCTCGAGACCCAGTACTTC.

The CDR3 DNA reads TGCAGTGCTATATCGGGCGGATCCTACGAGCAGTACTTC. Residues: CSAISGGSYEQYF. The chain couples TRBV20-1 to TRBJ2-7, with D unresolved. Germline V gives CDR1 DFQATT, CDR2 SNEGSKA (reference sequence). V was clipped by 4 bases and J by 1 base, with 11 bases between them. The CDR3 is made up of 13 amino acids.